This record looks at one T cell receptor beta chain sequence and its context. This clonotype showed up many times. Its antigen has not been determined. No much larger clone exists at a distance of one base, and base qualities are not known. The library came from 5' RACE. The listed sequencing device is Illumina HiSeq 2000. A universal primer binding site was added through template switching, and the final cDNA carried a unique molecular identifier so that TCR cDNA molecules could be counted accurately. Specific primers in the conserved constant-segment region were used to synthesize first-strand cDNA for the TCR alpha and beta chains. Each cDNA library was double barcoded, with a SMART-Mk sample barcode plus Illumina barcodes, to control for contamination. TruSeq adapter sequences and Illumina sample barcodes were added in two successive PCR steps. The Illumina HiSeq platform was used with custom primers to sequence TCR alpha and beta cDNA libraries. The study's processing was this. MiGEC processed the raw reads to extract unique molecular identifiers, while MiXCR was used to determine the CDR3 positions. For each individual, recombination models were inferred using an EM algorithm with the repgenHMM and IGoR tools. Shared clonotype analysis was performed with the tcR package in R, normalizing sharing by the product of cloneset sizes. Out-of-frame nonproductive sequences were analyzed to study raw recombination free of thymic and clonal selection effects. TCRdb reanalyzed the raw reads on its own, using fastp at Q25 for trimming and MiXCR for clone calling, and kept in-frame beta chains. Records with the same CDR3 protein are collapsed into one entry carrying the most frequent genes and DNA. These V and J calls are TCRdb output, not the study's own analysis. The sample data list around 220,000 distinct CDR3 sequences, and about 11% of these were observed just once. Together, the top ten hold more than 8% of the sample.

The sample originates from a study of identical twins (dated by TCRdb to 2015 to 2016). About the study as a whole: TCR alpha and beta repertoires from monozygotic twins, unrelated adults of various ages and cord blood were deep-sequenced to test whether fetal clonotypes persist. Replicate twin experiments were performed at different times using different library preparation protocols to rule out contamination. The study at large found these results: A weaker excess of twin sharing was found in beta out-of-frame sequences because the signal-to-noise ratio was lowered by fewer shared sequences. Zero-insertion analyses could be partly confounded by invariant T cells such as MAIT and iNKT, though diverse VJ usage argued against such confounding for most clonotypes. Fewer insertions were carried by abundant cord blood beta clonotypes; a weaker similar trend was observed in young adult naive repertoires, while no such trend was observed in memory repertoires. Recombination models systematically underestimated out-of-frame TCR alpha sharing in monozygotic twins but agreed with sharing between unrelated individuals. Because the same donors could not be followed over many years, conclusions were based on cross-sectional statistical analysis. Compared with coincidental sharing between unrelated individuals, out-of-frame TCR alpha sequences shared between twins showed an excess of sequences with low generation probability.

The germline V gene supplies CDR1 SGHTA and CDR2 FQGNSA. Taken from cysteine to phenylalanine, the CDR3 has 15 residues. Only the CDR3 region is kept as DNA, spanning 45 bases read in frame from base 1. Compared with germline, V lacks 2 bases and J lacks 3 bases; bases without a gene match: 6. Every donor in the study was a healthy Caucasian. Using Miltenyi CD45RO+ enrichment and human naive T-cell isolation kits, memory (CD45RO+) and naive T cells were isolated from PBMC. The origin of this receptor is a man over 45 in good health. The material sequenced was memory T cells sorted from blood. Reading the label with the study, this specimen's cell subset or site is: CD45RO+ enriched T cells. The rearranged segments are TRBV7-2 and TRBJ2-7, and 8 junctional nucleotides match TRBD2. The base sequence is TGTGCCAGCAGCTTAAGGGCGGGGGGAGGCTACGAGCAGTACTTC. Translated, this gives CASSLRAGGGYEQYF.